This TCR beta chain comes out of a study of neurological immune-mediated disorders. TCRdb redid the calling of the 5' RACE reads with MiXCR, one entry per CDR3 protein. The table records some 77,000 distinct CDR3 sequences, about 9% of them present only once. This CDR3 region has 15 residues. Germline CDR1 SNHLY, CDR2 FYNNEI. Trimming shortened V by 6 bases and J by 2 bases, and 13 bases separated the two germline ends. Remarks on this clonotype: A read error may explain this, as a much larger clone is one base away.

The chain recombines TRBV2 with TRBJ2-2; D remains ambiguous. The sample comprised PBMCs. This receptor was obtained from a man aged 50-60 years in good health. The CDR3 region is CASRFTTGNTGELFF. The CDR3 DNA reads TGTGCCAGCAGATTTACAACCGGTAACACCGGGGAGCTGTTTTTT.